These 21 T cell receptor beta chains were all obtained from the same sample, sequenced in a study of blood T cell repertoires in COVID-19. The table came from immunoSEQ multiplex PCR; TCRdb's copy has only in-frame clones and leaves some out. The data hold some 87,000 clones, with under 80% observed a single time. The specimen was peripheral blood. The receptors were sampled from a human donor in a cohort sampled during active COVID-19.

The rearrangement links TRBV2 to TRBJ1-3, with D possibly TRBD1 on 6 matching bases. Germline V lookup: CDR1 SNHLY, CDR2 FYNNEI. The ends were cut back, 4 bases at V and 4 bases at J, with 14 bases in the middle. The CDR3 consists of 15 residues. For the CDR3, the DNA is TGTGCCAGCAGTGGGATGGGACAAACGGGAAACACCATATATTTT. Its translation is CASSGMGQTGNTIYF.

The chain joins TRBV6-2 or TRBV6-3 to TRBJ1-1; D gene ambiguous. This CDR3 is built from 12 residues. Per the germline V gene, CDR1 is MNHEY and CDR2 is SVGEGT. Trimming left V 6 bases short and J 7 bases short, with 12 bases between. The CDR3 nucleotides are TGTGCCAGCAGCCTTGGAGCGGGTGAAGCTTTCTTT. This encodes CASSLGAGEAFF.

The table lists this clone with a few counts. This chain joins TRBV5-6 and TRBJ1-2, with TRBD1 matching 7 bases. CDR1 SGHDT and CDR2 YYEEEE come from the germline V gene. The CDR3 sequence is 14 residues long. The trim removed 5 bases at V and 4 bases at J, leaving 8 bases unmatched. CDR3 in DNA: TGTGCCAGCAGGCTCACAGGGGCCTTCTATGGCTACACCTTC. Translated: CASRLTGAFYGYTF.

The V gene is TRBV29-1, the J gene TRBJ2-7, with D possibly matching TRBD2 (5 bases). The CDR3 spans 11 residues. V lost 5 bases to trimming and J lost 3 bases, with 8 bases between them. Germline CDR1 and CDR2: SQVTM and ANQGSEA. DNA for the CDR3: TGCAGCGTTTCCGAGGGCTACGAGCAGTACGTC. It specifies CSVSEGYEQYV.

The rearrangement uses TRBV24-1 and TRBJ1-1, with D maybe TRBD1 (5 bases). V was pared by 3 bases and J by 6 bases, with 10 bases between. The CDR3 spans 13 residues. Germline V lookup: CDR1 KGHDR, CDR2 SFDVKD. CDR3: CATSDGAASEAFF. In DNA, the CDR3 is TGTGCCACCAGTGATGGGGCAGCCTCTGAAGCTTTCTTT.

The chain couples TRBV7-8 to TRBJ1-5, with D uncertain. Per the germline V gene, CDR1 is SGHVS and CDR2 is FQNEAQ. Trimming took 0 bases from V and 3 from J, leaving 9 bases between them. The length of the CDR3 is 15 residues. The DNA for the CDR3 is TGTGCCAGCAGCTTAGCGGTCGGACTCAATCAGCCCCAGCATTTT. As protein: CASSLAVGLNQPQHF.

The chain combines TRBV14 with TRBJ1-1; TRBD1 might be the D (6 bases). CDR1 is SGHDN and CDR2 is FVKESK in the germline V gene. This CDR3 contains 17 residues. V was pared by 5 bases and J by 0 bases, with 19 bases between. CDR3 region: CASSAPAGQNMNTEAFF. The CDR3 nucleotides are TGTGCCAGCAGCGCCCCGGCTGGACAGAACATGAACACTGAAGCTTTCTTT.

The chain employs TRBV24-1 and TRBJ2-2, with 7 bases lining up with TRBD1. V lost 4 bases and J lost 5; bases outside the gene matches: 9. Germline V gene data show CDR1 as KGHDR and CDR2 as SFDVKD. The CDR3 is 16 amino acids. Written as DNA, the CDR3 is TGTGCCACCAGTGACTTCGACAGGGAATGGACCGGGGAGCTGTTTTTT. It encodes CATSDFDREWTGELFF.

The chain links TRBV7-2 to TRBJ2-5, with 7 nucleotides matching TRBD1. V trimming: 3 bases; J trimming: 5 bases; junction bases outside the gene matches: 6. CDR1 is SGHTA, CDR2 FQGNSA, per germline. The CDR3 sequence is 14 residues long. CDR3 bases: TGTGCCAGCAGCTTCCAGACAGGGATGGAGACCCAGTACTTC. Translating gives CASSFQTGMETQYF.

V and J are TRBV5-4 and TRBJ2-1; 13 bases align to TRBD2. J was trimmed by 4 bases and V by 3 bases; bases with no gene match: 1. Germline V CDR1 and CDR2: SGHNT, YYREEE (reference sequence). The CDR3 extends over 15 amino acids. The CDR3 DNA reads TGTGCCAGCAGCTCGGGACTAGCGGGGTACAATGAGCAGTTCTTC. This translates into CASSSGLAGYNEQFF.

The rearrangement links TRBV30 to TRBJ1-1; D remains unclear. The CDR3 is 13 residues long. The ends were cut back, 0 bases at V and 0 bases at J, with 5 bases in the middle. Germline V gene data show CDR1 as GTSNPN and CDR2 as SVGIG (reference sequence). The CDR3 sequence: CAWSVQLNTEAFF. In DNA form, the CDR3 reads TGTGCCTGGAGTGTACAGCTGAACACTGAAGCTTTCTTT. Full variable domain (remainder filled in from reference TRBV30 and TRBJ1-1): SQTIHQWPATLVQPVGSPLSLECTVEGTSNPNLYWYRQAAGRGLQLLFYSVGIGQISSEVPQNLSASRPQDRQFILSSKKLLLSDSGFYLCAWSVQLNTEAFFGQGTRLTVV.

The chain has TRBV4-1 and TRBJ2-7; TRBD1 matches at 8 bases. The junction had 4 bases not matched to a gene; V was cut back by 1 base and J by 2 bases. Germline V gene data show CDR1 as MGHRA and CDR2 as YSYEKL. This CDR3 spans 15 amino acids. This CDR3 is CASSQGPGQAYEQYV. The CDR3 DNA sequence: TGCGCCAGCAGCCAAGGTCCGGGACAGGCCTACGAGCAGTACGTC.

This clone appeared many times. The chain combines TRBV19 with TRBJ2-5; TRBD2 matches at 14 bases. V gave up 7 bases and J gave up 5 bases; unmatched junction bases: 6. The CDR3 is 15 residues long. Germline CDR1 is LNHDA and CDR2 is SQIVND (reference sequence). The chain's CDR3 is CASIGLAGGDETQYF. The CDR3 bases are TGTGCCAGTATAGGACTAGCGGGAGGCGATGAGACCCAGTACTTC.

The chain links TRBV29-1 to TRBJ1-2; D is unclear. The V end lost 4 bases, the J end lost 7 bases, and 19 bases lay between the germline ends. The CDR3 is 14 residues long. The germline gives CDR1 SQVTM, CDR2 ANQGSEA. Written as DNA, the CDR3 is TGCAGCGTTGGTGAGGGCATGGAAGGCGCTGGCTACACCTTC. It yields the protein CSVGEGMEGAGYTF.

This rearrangement joins TRBV7-8 to TRBJ2-7; the D gene is possibly TRBD2 (5 bases). The germline V and J ends were trimmed by 5 bases and 7 bases, with 18 bases remaining between them. Germline CDR1 is SGHVS and CDR2 is FQNEAQ. This CDR3 spans 14 amino acids. The CDR3 DNA sequence: TGTGCCAGCAGCCAGACTGGCGACTCGGGGGAGCAGTACTTC. It yields the protein CASSQTGDSGEQYF.

The chain employs TRBV10-3 and TRBJ2-2, with 13 bases aligning to TRBD2. Germline CDR1 ENHRY, CDR2 SYGVKD. The CDR3 runs 17 residues. V shed 8 bases, J shed 6 bases, and the junction held 12 bases outside the gene matches. Here the CDR3 reads CAIPRGTSGIGAGELFF. Written as DNA, the CDR3 is TGTGCCATCCCGCGAGGGACTAGCGGGATTGGCGCCGGGGAGCTGTTTTTT.

This clone has just one count. The V and J genes are TRBV18 and TRBJ2-2; TRBD2 matches 10 bases. This CDR3 has 14 residues. Germline CDR1 and CDR2: KGHSH and LQKENI. Losses at the gene ends were 6 bases for V and 4 bases for J; bases not matched to a gene: 2. DNA of the CDR3: TGTGCCAGCTCGGCTAGCGGGAGCACCGGGGAGCTGTTTTTT. Its translation: CASSASGSTGELFF.

The chain carries TRBV7-9 and TRBJ2-1; 16 nucleotides agree with TRBD2. This CDR3 contains 19 residues. Germline trimming cut 5 bases from V and 7 bases from J; bases unmatched to any gene: 14. Germline loops: CDR1 SEHNR, CDR2 FQNEAQ (reference sequence). The CDR3 sequence: CASSPGTSGGDVLWNEQFF. The CDR3 DNA reads TGTGCCAGCAGCCCCGGGACTAGCGGGGGGGACGTCCTTTGGAATGAGCAGTTCTTC.

The rearrangement links TRBV14 to TRBJ2-6, with D perhaps TRBD1 (5 bases). Germline V gene lookup returns CDR1 SGHDN and CDR2 FVKESK. Trimming shortened V by 4 bases and J by 0 bases, and 16 bases separated the two germline ends. The CDR3 extends over 18 amino acids. CDR3: CASSRLSTDSSGANVLTF. Written as DNA, the CDR3 is TGTGCCAGCAGCCGGCTCTCGACAGACAGCTCTGGGGCCAACGTCCTGACTTTC.

The gene calls are TRBV5-5 and TRBJ2-7, with a tentative D call TRBD2 (6 bases). Trimming stripped 0 bases from V and 4 bases from J, with 14 bases between. CDR1 is SGHKS, CDR2 YYEKEE, per germline (reference sequence). There are 15 residues in the CDR3. CDR3 protein: CASSLEAGWGYEQYF. The CDR3 DNA reads as TGTGCCAGCAGCTTGGAGGCGGGGTGGGGGTACGAGCAGTACTTC.

This clone is classed as medium-sized (0.01 to 0.1%). The gene calls are TRBV6-2 or TRBV6-3 and TRBJ2-7; 7 bases are a match to TRBD2. Germline lookup yields CDR1 MNHEY and CDR2 SVGEGT. The CDR3 is made up of 14 amino acids. The trim removed 5 bases at V and 3 bases at J, leaving 7 bases unmatched. CDR3 in amino acids: CASSSTSAVYEQYV. In DNA form, the CDR3 reads TGTGCCAGCAGTAGTACTAGCGCGGTCTACGAGCAGTACGTC.